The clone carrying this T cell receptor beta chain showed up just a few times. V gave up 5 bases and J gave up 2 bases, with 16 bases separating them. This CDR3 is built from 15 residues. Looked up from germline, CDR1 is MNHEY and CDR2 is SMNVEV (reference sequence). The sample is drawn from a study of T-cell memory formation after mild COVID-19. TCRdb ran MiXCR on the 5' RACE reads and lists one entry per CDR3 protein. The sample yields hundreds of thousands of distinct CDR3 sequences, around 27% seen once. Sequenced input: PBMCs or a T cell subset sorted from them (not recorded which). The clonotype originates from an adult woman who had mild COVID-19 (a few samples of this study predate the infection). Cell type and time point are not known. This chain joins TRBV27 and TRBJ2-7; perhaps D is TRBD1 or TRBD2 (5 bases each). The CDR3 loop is CASSPRGREAYEQYF. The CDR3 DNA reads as TGTGCCAGCAGTCCCCGGGGACGGGAAGCCTACGAGCAGTACTTC.